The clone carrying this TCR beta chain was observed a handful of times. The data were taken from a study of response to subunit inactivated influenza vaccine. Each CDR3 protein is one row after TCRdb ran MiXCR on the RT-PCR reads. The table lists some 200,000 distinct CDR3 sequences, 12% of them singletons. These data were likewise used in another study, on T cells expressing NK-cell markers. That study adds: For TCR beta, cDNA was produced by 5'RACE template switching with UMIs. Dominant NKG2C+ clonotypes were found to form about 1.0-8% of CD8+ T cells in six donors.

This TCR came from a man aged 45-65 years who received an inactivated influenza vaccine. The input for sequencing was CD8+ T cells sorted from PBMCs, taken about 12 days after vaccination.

The CDR3 coding sequence is TGTGCCAGCAGCTCCTGGGGTAGCGGGGGGGCCAGGAATGAGCAGTTCTTC. Its translation: CASSSWGSGGARNEQFF. The rearrangement links TRBV7-6 to TRBJ2-1, with 11 positions matching TRBD2. Germline V CDR1 and CDR2: SGHVS, FNYEAQ. The CDR3 is 17 amino acids. Germline trimming cut 4 bases from V and 7 bases from J; bases unmatched to any gene: 12.